The present TCR beta chain was sequenced within a study of Graves' ophthalmopathy and Graves' hyperthyroidism. Study in general: Upon initial diagnosis and before any treatment, peripheral blood was collected.

RNA served as the template for amplifying TCR beta CDR3 regions. An opening RT-PCR round employed HTBI primers and preceded a second-round multiplex PCR. One entry per CDR3 protein, called by TCRdb with MiXCR from the multiplex PCR reads. The sample carries about 620,000 distinct CDR3 sequences, approximately 21% recorded once. The length of the CDR3 is 13 residues. Germline trimming cut 3 bases from V and 9 bases from J; bases unmatched to any gene: 10. Germline CDR1 DFQATT, CDR2 SNEGSKA (reference sequence). Other autoimmune disease, uncontrolled infection, pregnancy and lactation led to exclusion. Clinical symptoms and serum thyroxine were used for diagnosis; TRAb, thyroid ultrasound and orbital computed tomography were also relied on.

The chain employs TRBV20-1 and TRBJ2-5; TRBD2 matches 7 bases. The sequence was collected from a woman aged 18-29 years with stable Graves' hyperthyroidism. Some clones in this sample may be carry-over from other donors' samples. Sequenced input: peripheral blood. The CDR3 DNA is TGCAGTGCTAGGGGCGGGGGACGAATAGCCCAGTACTTC. Its protein is CSARGGGRIAQYF.